These 5 T cell receptor beta chains were sequenced from one sample in a study of blood T cell repertoires in COVID-19. TCRdb's copy holds only in-frame clones and misses some; the assay was immunoSEQ multiplex PCR. The table lists about 190,000 clones, about 82% of them singletons. What was sequenced was PBMCs or T cells enriched from blood (not recorded which). Receptors were obtained from a woman aged 25 to 45 who had recovered from COVID-19.

This chain joins TRBV3-1 (or the pseudogene TRBV3-2) and TRBJ2-4, with 10 bases identical to TRBD2. This CDR3 contains 14 residues. Germline values: CDR1 LGHDT, CDR2 YNNKEL (reference sequence). V was clipped by 1 base and J by 6 bases; unmatched bases: 0. For the CDR3, the DNA is TGTGCCAGCAGCCAAGGACTAGCGGGAAACATTCAGTACTTC. It translates to CASSQGLAGNIQYF.

The chain couples TRBV6-5 to TRBJ2-7; 10 bases fit TRBD2. The CDR3 has 14 amino acids. J was trimmed by 4 bases and V by 8 bases; bases with no gene match: 8. CDR1 MNHEY and CDR2 SVGAGI come from the germline V gene. CDR3 DNA: TGTGCCAGCCACCGGGGTAGCGGGAGGTACGAGCAGTACTTC. Encoded protein: CASHRGSGRYEQYF.

This chain connects TRBV4-1 to TRBJ1-2, with unresolved D. The CDR3 consists of 17 residues. The germline V and J ends were trimmed by 0 bases and 0 bases, with 14 bases remaining between them. Germline V CDR1 and CDR2: MGHRA, YSYEKL. The CDR3 here is CASSQDVVDGSNYGYTF. The CDR3 DNA follows: TGCGCCAGCAGCCAAGATGTGGTAGACGGGTCTAACTATGGCTACACCTTC.

The chain recombines TRBV28 with TRBJ2-1, with 9 bases matching TRBD1. The CDR3 has 16 residues. V lost 6 bases and J lost 5; bases outside the gene matches: 11. Germline assignment: CDR1 MDHEN and CDR2 SYDVKM. In DNA, the CDR3 is TGTGCCAGCAGCCGACACCCGGGACAGGGCCACAATGAGCAGTTCTTC. Translated, it gives CASSRHPGQGHNEQFF.

The CDR3 region is CASSSTGIGYEQYF. As DNA, the CDR3 is TGTGCCAGCAGCTCAACAGGGATCGGCTACGAGCAGTACTTC. The rearrangement links TRBV5-4 to TRBJ2-7; D perhaps matches TRBD1 (6 bases). This CDR3 comprises 14 residues. Germline V gives CDR1 SGHNT, CDR2 YYREEE (reference sequence). Trimming took 3 bases from V and 3 from J, leaving 13 bases between them.